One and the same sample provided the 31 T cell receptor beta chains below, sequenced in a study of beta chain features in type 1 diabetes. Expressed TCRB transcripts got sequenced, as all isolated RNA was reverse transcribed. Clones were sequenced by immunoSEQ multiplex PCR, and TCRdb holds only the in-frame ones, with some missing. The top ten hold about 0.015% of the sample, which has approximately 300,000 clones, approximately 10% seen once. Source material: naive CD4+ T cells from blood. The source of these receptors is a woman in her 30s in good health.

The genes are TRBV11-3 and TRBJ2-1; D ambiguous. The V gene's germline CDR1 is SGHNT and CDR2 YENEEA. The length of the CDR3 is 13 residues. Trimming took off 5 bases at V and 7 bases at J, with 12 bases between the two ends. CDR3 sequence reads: CASSPSTDNEQFF. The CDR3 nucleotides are TGTGCCAGCAGCCCCAGCACAGATAATGAGCAGTTCTTC. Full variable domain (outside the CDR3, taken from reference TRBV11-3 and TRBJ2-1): EAGVVQSPRYKIIEKKQPVAFWCNPISGHNTLYWYLQNLGQGPELLIRYENEEAVDDSQLPKDRFSAERLKGVDSTLKIQPAELGDSAVYLCASSPSTDNEQFFGPGTRLTVL.

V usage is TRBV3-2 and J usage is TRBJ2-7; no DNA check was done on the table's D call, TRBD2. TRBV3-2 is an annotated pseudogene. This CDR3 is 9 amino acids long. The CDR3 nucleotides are TGTGCCAGCAGCGAAACTTCCCCTTTC. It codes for CASSETSPF.

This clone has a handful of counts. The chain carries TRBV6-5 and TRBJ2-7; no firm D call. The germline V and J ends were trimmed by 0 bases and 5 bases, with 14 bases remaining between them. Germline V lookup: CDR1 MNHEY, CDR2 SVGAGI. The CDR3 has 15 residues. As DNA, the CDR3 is TGTGCCAGCAGTTACTCGGTCCAGGCGTACCACGAGCAGTACTTC. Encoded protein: CASSYSVQAYHEQYF.

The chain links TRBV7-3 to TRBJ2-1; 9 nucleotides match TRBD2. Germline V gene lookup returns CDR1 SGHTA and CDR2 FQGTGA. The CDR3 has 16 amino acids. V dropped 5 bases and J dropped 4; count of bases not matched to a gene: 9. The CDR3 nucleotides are TGTGCCAGCAGCCCGGAACCGGGACTAGCATACAATGAGCAGTTCTTC. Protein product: CASSPEPGLAYNEQFF.

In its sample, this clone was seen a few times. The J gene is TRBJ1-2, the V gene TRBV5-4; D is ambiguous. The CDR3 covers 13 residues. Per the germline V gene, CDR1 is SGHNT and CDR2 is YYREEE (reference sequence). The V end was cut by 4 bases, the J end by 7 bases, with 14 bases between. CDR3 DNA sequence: TGTGCCAGCAGCGCGGGTCTGATTTTTGGCTACACCTTC. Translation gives CASSAGLIFGYTF.

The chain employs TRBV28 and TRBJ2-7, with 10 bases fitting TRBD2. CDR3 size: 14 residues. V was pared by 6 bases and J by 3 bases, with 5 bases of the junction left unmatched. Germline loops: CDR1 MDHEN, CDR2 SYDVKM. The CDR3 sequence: CASRPSGSYYEQYF. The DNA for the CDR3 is TGTGCCAGCAGGCCTAGCGGGAGTTACTACGAGCAGTACTTC.

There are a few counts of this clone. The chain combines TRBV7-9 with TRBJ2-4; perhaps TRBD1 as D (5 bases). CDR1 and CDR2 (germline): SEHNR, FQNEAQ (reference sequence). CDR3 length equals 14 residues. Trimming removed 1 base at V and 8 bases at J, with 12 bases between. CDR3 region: CASSLVGAEDIQYF. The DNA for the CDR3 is TGTGCCAGCAGCTTAGTAGGGGCGGAAGACATTCAGTACTTC.

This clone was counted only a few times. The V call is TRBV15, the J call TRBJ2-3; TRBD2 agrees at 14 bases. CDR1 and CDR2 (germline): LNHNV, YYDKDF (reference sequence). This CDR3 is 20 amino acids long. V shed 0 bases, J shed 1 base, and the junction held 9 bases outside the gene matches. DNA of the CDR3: TGTGCCACCAGCAGAGATTGGGGGACTAGCGGGAGTCAGGGCACAGATACGCAGTATTTT. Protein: CATSRDWGTSGSQGTDTQYF.

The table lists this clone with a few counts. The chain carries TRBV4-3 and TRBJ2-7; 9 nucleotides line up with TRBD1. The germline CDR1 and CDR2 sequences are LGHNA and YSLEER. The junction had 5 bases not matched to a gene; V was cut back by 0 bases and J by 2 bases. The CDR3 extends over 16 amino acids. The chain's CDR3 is CASSQDPQGAAYEQYF. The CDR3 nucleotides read TGCGCCAGCAGCCAAGATCCACAGGGGGCCGCCTACGAGCAGTACTTC.

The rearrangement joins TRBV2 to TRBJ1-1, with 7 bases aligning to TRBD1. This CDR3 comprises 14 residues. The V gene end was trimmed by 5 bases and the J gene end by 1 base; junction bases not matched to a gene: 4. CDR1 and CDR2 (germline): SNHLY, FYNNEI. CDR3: CASSLQGQNTEAFF. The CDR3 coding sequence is TGTGCCAGCAGTTTACAGGGGCAGAACACTGAAGCTTTCTTT. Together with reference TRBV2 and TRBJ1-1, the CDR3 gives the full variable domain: EPEVTQTPSHQVTQMGQEVILRCVPISNHLYFYWYRQILGQKVEFLVSFYNNEISEKSEIFDDQFSVERPDGSNFTLKIRSTKLEDSAMYFCASSLQGQNTEAFFGQGTRLTVV.

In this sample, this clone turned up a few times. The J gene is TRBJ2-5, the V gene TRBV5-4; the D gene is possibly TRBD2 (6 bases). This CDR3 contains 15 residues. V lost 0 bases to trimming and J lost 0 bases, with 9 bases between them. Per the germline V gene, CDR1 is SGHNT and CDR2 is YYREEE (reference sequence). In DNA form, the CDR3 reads TGTGCCAGCAGCTTGGGGCTAGCGCACCAAGAGACCCAGTACTTC. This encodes CASSLGLAHQETQYF.

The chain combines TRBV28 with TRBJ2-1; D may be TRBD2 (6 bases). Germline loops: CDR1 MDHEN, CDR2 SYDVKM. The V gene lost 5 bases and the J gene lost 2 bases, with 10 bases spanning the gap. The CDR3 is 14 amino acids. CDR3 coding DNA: TGTGCCAGCAGTAAATCTAGCGCCTACAATGAGCAGTTCTTC. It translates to CASSKSSAYNEQFF. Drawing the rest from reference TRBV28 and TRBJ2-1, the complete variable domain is DVKVTQSSRYLVKRTGEKVFLECVQDMDHENMFWYRQDPGLGLRLIYFSYDVKMKEKGDIPEGYSVSREKKERFSLILESASTNQTSMYLCASSKSSAYNEQFFGPGTRLTVL.

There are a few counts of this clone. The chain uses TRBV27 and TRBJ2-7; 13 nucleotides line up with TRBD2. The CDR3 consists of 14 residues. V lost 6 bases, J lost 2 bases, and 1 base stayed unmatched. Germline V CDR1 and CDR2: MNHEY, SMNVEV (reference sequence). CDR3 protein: CASRLAGGTYEQYF. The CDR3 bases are TGTGCCAGCAGACTAGCGGGAGGGACCTACGAGCAGTACTTC.

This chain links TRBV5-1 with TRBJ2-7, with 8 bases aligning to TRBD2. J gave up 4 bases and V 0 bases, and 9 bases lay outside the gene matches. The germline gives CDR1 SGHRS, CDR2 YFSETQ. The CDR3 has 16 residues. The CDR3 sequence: CASSLAAGGKVYEQYF. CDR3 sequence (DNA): TGCGCCAGCAGCTTGGCGGCGGGAGGAAAAGTTTACGAGCAGTACTTC.

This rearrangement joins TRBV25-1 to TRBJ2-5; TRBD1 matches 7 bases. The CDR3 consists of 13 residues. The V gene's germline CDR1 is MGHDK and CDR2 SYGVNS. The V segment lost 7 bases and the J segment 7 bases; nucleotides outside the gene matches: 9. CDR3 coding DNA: TGTGCCAGCACTCAACAGGGGTTATCGACCCAGTACTTC. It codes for CASTQQGLSTQYF.

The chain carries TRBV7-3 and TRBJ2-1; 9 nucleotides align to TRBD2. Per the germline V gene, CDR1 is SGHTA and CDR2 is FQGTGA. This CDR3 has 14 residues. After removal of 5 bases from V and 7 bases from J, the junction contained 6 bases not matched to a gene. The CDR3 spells CASSTGTSWNEQFF. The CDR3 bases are TGTGCCAGCAGCACCGGGACTAGCTGGAATGAGCAGTTCTTC.

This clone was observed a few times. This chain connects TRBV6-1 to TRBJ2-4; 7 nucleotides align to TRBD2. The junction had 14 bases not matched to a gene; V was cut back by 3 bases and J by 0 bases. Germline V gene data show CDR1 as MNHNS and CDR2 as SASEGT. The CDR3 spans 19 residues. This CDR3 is CASSDRAGEAGVAKNIQYF. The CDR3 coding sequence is TGTGCCAGCAGTGATAGGGCGGGAGAGGCGGGGGTAGCCAAAAACATTCAGTACTTC.

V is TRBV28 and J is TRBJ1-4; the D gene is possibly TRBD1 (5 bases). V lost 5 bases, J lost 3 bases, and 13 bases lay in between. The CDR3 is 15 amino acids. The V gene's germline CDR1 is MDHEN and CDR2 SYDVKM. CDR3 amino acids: CASSPPGDSNEKLFF. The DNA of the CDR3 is TGTGCCAGCAGTCCGCCCGGGGACTCTAATGAAAAACTGTTTTTT.

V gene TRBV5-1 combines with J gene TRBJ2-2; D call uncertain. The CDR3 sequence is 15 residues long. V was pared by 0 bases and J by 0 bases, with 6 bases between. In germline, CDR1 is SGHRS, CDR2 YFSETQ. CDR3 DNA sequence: TGCGCCAGCAGCTTGGAAGCATCGAACACCGGGGAGCTGTTTTTT. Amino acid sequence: CASSLEASNTGELFF.

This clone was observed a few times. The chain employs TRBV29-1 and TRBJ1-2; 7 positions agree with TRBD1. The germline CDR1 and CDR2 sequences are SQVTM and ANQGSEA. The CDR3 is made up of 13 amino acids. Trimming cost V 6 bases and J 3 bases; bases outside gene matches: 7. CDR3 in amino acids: CSVVGQVDYGYTF. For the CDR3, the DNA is TGCAGCGTCGTCGGACAGGTGGACTATGGCTACACCTTC. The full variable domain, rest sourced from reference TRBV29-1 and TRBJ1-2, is SAVISQKPSRDICQRGTSLTIQCQVDSQVTMMFWYRQQPGQSLTLIATANQGSEATYESGFVIDKFPISRPNLTFSTLTVSNMSPEDSSIYLCSVVGQVDYGYTFGSGTRLTVV.

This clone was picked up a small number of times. This CDR3 reads CASSQVGAGGSYNEQFF. The CDR3 nucleotides read TGCGCCAGCAGCCAAGTAGGAGCGGGAGGGAGCTACAATGAGCAGTTCTTC. This chain connects TRBV4-3 to TRBJ2-1; 10 bases align to TRBD2. V was clipped by 1 base and J by 3 bases; unmatched bases: 6. CDR3 size: 17 residues. Germline assignment: CDR1 LGHNA and CDR2 YSLEER.

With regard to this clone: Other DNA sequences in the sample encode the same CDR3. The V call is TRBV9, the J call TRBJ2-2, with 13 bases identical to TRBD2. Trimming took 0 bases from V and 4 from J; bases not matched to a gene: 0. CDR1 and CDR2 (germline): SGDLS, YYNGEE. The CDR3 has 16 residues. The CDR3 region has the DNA TGTGCCAGCAGCGTAGGACTAGCGGGAGGCACCGGGGAGCTGTTTTTT. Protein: CASSVGLAGGTGELFF.

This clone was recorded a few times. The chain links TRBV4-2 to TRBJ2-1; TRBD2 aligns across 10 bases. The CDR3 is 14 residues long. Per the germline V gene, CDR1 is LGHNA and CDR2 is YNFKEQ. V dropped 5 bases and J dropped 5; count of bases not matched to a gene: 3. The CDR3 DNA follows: TGTGCCAGCAGCGTGGGACTAGCGAACAATGAGCAGTTCTTC. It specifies CASSVGLANNEQFF.

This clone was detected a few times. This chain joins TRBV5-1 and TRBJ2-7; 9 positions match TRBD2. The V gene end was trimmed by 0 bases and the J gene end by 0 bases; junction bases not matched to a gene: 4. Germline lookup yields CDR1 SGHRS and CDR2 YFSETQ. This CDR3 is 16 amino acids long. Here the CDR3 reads CASSLGTSESSYEQYF. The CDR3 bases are TGCGCCAGCAGCTTGGGGACTAGCGAGAGCTCCTACGAGCAGTACTTC. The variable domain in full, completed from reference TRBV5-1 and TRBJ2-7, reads KAGVTQTPRYLIKTRGQQVTLSCSPISGHRSVSWYQQTPGQGLQFLFEYFSETQRNKGNFPGRFSGRQFSNSRSEMNVSTLELGDSALYLCASSLGTSESSYEQYFGPGTRLTVT.

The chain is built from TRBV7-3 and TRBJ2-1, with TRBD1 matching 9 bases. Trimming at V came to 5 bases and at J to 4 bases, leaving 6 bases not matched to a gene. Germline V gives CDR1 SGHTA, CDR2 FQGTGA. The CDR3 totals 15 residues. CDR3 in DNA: TGTGCCAGCAGCAAAGACAGGGGGAGTTACAATGAGCAGTTCTTC. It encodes CASSKDRGSYNEQFF.

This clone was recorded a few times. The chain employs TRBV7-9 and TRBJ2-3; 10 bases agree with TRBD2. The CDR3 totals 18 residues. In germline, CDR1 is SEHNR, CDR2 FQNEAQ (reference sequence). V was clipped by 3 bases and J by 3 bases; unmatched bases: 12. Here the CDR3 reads CASSFRSSGRVGTDTQYF. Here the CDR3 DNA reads TGTGCCAGCAGCTTCCGCTCAAGCGGGAGGGTTGGGACAGATACGCAGTATTTT.

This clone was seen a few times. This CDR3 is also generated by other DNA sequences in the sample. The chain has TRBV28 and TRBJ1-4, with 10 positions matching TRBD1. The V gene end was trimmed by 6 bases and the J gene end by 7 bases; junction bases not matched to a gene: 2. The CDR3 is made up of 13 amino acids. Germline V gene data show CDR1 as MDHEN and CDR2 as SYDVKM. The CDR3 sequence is CASRRTGGEKLFF. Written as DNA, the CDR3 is TGTGCCAGCAGAAGGACAGGGGGTGAAAAACTGTTTTTT.

CDR3 DNA: TGTGCCAGCAGCCGGGGACAGGGAGGACGGAACACAGATACGCAGTATTTT. This gives the protein CASSRGQGGRNTDTQYF. The chain couples TRBV7-9 to TRBJ2-3, with TRBD1 matching over 9 bases. V dropped 5 bases and J dropped 2; count of bases not matched to a gene: 11. Germline V lookup: CDR1 SEHNR, CDR2 FQNEAQ (reference sequence). This CDR3 spans 17 amino acids.

DNA for the CDR3: TGTGCCAGCGGATTTAGCGGACCGACTCGTAACAATGAGCAGTTCTTC. Translation gives CASGFSGPTRNNEQFF. The chain is built from TRBV7-2 and TRBJ2-1; D may be TRBD2 (6 bases). The CDR3 is made up of 16 amino acids. Between the trimmed V and J ends, which lost 8 bases and 5 bases, there was a span of 22 bases. Germline loops: CDR1 SGHTA, CDR2 FQGNSA.

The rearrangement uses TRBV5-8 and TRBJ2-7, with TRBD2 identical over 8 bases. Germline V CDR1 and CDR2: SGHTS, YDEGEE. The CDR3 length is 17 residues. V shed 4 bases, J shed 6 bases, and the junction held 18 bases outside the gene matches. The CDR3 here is CASSLQREKGLLSEQYF. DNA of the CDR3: TGTGCCAGCAGCCTGCAGCGGGAGAAGGGACTACTCTCCGAGCAGTACTTC.

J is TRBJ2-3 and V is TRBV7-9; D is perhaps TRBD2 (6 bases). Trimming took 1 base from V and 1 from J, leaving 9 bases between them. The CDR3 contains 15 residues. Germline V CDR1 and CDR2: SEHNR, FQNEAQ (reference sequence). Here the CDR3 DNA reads TGTGCCAGCAGCTTAGGAGCTAGCGGCACAGATACGCAGTATTTT. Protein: CASSLGASGTDTQYF. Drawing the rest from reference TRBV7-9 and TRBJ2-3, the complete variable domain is DTGVSQNPRHKITKRGQNVTFRCDPISEHNRLYWYRQTLGQGPEFLTYFQNEAQLEKSRLLSDRFSAERPKGSFSTLEIQRTEQGDSAMYLCASSLGASGTDTQYFGPGTRLTVL.